The 8 T cell receptor beta chains in this list originate from one sample, sequenced in a study of cytomegalovirus exposure and HLA in healthy donors. Vbeta (60) and Jbeta (13) primers were used in the PCR. The data were produced by immunoSEQ multiplex PCR, yet TCRdb's version contains in-frame clones alone and is incomplete. The sample shows some 120,000 clones, around three quarters of them seen only once. What was sequenced was PBMCs. These receptors were collected from a man aged 25 to 40 in good health and CMV-seropositive.

This clone has a single count. This chain uses TRBV5-1 with TRBJ1-2; 7 bases agree with TRBD1. The CDR3 extends over 15 amino acids. V lost 4 bases and J lost 1; bases outside the gene matches: 7. Germline values: CDR1 SGHRS, CDR2 YFSETQ. CDR3 sequence: CASSGGTAINYGYTF. The CDR3 DNA follows: TGCGCCAGCAGCGGAGGGACAGCAATTAACTATGGCTACACCTTC.

V usage is TRBV6-1 and J usage is TRBJ1-2; TRBD1 matches 11 bases. The CDR3 consists of 16 residues. The V segment lost 3 bases and the J segment 3 bases; nucleotides outside the gene matches: 6. Germline values: CDR1 MNHNS, CDR2 SASEGT. The chain's CDR3 is CASSDPRDRGDYGYTF. The CDR3 region has the DNA TGTGCCAGCAGTGACCCTCGGGACAGGGGGGACTATGGCTACACCTTC.

The chain carries TRBV4-3 and TRBJ2-5; 15 positions match TRBD2. J gave up 5 bases and V 0 bases, and 4 bases lay outside the gene matches. The CDR3 contains 17 residues. Germline V gene data show CDR1 as LGHNA and CDR2 as YSLEER. The DNA of the CDR3 is TGCGCCAGCAGCCAAGATAGGACTAGCGGGGGGGCGGAGACCCAGTACTTC. It specifies CASSQDRTSGGAETQYF.

The sample holds a few counts of this clone. The chain combines TRBV9 with TRBJ2-5; 9 bases are a match to TRBD1. J was trimmed by 1 base and V by 2 bases; bases with no gene match: 0. The germline CDR1 and CDR2 sequences are SGDLS and YYNGEE. The CDR3 is made up of 14 amino acids. The chain's CDR3 is CASSVTGGQETQYF. For the CDR3, the DNA is TGTGCCAGCAGCGTGACAGGGGGCCAAGAGACCCAGTACTTC.

This sequence joins TRBV18 and TRBJ2-1, with 9 bases identical to TRBD1. The V gene's germline CDR1 is KGHSH and CDR2 LQKENI. The CDR3 loop spans 13 amino acids. The junction had 5 bases not matched to a gene; V was cut back by 6 bases and J by 8 bases. CDR3 sequence (DNA): TGTGCCAGCTCTCGGGACAGGGAAGATGAGCAGTTCTTC. Its protein is CASSRDREDEQFF.

This chain uses TRBV28 with TRBJ1-2, with D possibly being TRBD1 (6 bases). The CDR3 has 14 residues. With 8 bases removed from V and 8 bases from J, the gap between germline ends came to 21 bases. Germline V gene sequence: CDR1 MDHEN, CDR2 SYDVKM. The DNA for the CDR3 is TGTGCCAGCCGACGTAGGGCGGGGGGCGGCGGCTACACCTTC. Translating gives CASRRRAGGGGYTF.

The chain is built from TRBV7-9 and TRBJ2-7; D not resolved. Trimming removed 0 bases at V and 2 bases at J, with 8 bases between. Germline CDR1 is SEHNR and CDR2 is FQNEAQ (reference sequence). The CDR3 is 14 amino acids. CDR3 region: CASSLASEAYEQYF. The CDR3 DNA reads as TGTGCCAGCAGCTTAGCCAGTGAAGCCTACGAGCAGTACTTC.

The gene calls are TRBV5-1 and TRBJ1-5; unclear D gene. The CDR3 extends over 15 amino acids. V dropped 0 bases and J dropped 0 bases, with 7 bases sitting between them. The germline V gene has CDR1 SGHRS and CDR2 YFSETQ. The CDR3 sequence: CASSLGPGSNQPQHF. As DNA, the CDR3 is TGCGCCAGCAGCTTGGGGCCAGGTAGCAATCAGCCCCAGCATTTT. Full variable domain (missing parts from reference TRBV5-1 and TRBJ1-5): KAGVTQTPRYLIKTRGQQVTLSCSPISGHRSVSWYQQTPGQGLQFLFEYFSETQRNKGNFPGRFSGRQFSNSRSEMNVSTLELGDSALYLCASSLGPGSNQPQHFGDGTRLSIL.